These T cell receptor beta chains were read from a single sample in a study of blood T cell repertoires in COVID-19. Repertoires were generated with immunoSEQ multiplex PCR, while TCRdb's copy carries only in-frame clones and drops some. The data show around 230,000 clones, about 87% seen once. What was sequenced was PBMCs or T cells enriched from blood (not recorded which). Source of these receptors: a woman in her 30s who had recovered from COVID-19. The CDR3 runs from the conserved cysteine through the conserved F or W. The D gene is left open where the match is weak. Size tells how often a clone was seen (once, few, many) or the class of an expanded clone, and some rows leave it out.

clone size	V gene	J gene	D gene	CDR3 DNA	CDR3 protein
NA	TRBV7-3	TRBJ2-7	NA	TGTGCCAGCAGCTTAGACAGACTCACCTACGAGCAGTACTTC	CASSLDRLTYEQYF
NA	TRBV12-3/TRBV12-4	TRBJ1-2	NA	TGTGCCAGCACCCTGGACAGTTCCTATGGCTACACCTTC	CASTLDSSYGYTF
NA	TRBV4-3	TRBJ1-2	NA	TGCGCCAGCAGCCAAGATAAGGCGTGGGCTACTAACTATGGCTACACCTTC	CASSQDKAWATNYGYTF
NA	TRBV7-9	TRBJ2-7	NA	TGTGCCAGCAGCCCCAGGGGACGTCTCTACGAGCAGTACTTC	CASSPRGRLYEQYF
NA	TRBV11-1	TRBJ2-5	NA	TGTGCCAGCAGCTTCCCGCAGGGGAGGGGAGAGACCCAGTACTTC	CASSFPQGRGETQYF
NA	TRBV25-1	TRBJ2-2	NA	TGTGCCAGCAGTGAATGGGGGCGCGACGGGGAGCTGTTTTTT	CASSEWGRDGELFF
NA	TRBV27	TRBJ2-7	TRBD2	TGTGCCAGCAGTTTATCTAGCGGGGACCACGAGCAGTACTTC	CASSLSSGDHEQYF
NA	TRBV4-3	TRBJ1-4	NA	TGCGCCAGCAGCCGACAAAAGGAGGGGCGAGGTGAAAAACTGTTTTTT	CASSRQKEGRGEKLFF
once	TRBV11-2	TRBJ1-4	NA	TGTGCCAGCAGCTTAGGGACTATGACACGAACTGGTGAAAAACTGTTTTTT	CASSLGTMTRTGEKLFF
NA	TRBV9	TRBJ2-5	TRBD2	TGTGCCAGCAGCCCAGCTAGCGGGTGGGACCCCTTTTACTTC	CASSPASGWDPFYF
NA	TRBV7-2	TRBJ1-1	TRBD1	TGTGCCAGCAGCCTCGGGACAGGGACTGAAGCTTTCTTT	CASSLGTGTEAFF